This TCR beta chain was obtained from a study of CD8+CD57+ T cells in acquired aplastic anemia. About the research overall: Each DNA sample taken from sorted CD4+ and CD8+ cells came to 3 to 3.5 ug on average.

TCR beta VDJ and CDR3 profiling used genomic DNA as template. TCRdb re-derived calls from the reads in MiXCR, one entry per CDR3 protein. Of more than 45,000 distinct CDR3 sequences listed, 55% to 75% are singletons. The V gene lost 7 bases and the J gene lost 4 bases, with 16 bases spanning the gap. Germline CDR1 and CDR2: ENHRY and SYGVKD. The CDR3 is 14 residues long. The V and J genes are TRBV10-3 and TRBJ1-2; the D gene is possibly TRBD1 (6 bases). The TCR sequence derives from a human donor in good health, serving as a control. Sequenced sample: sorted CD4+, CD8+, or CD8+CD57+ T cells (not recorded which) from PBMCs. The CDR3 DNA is TGTGCCATCACTGGACAGCCTCTCTCCTATGGCTACACCTTC. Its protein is CAITGQPLSYGYTF.